This passage covers 26 T cell receptor beta chains from one sample sequenced in a study of OX40 agonist ivuxolimab in advanced cancers. The library was generated by the immunoSEQ multiplex PCR assay. Held by TCRdb, this immuneACCESS table contains in-frame sequences only and omits some clones. Under half of the omission traces to an unresolved V gene where checked; the cause of the rest is unknown. A total of around 71,000 clones appear in this sample, around 86% of them only once. Approximately 1% of the sample comes from the top ten. Here the sequenced sample was CD4+ or CD8+ T cells sorted from blood, taken in a trial of the OX40 agonist ivuxolimab. All receptors come from an adult with an advanced solid tumor such as melanoma, head and neck, liver or kidney cancer.

This clone was recorded once. This chain links TRBV7-9 with TRBJ1-4, with a possible D match to TRBD1 (5 bases). CDR1 and CDR2 (germline): SEHNR, FQNEAQ (reference sequence). There are 15 residues in the CDR3. Trimming took 7 bases from V and 8 from J, leaving 20 bases between them. This chain's CDR3 is CASTPRGGTEEKLFF. The DNA of the CDR3 is TGTGCCAGCACCCCACGGGGAGGGACGGAAGAAAAACTGTTTTTT.

This chain uses TRBV10-3 with TRBJ2-5; 9 bases line up with TRBD1. The V segment lost 8 bases and the J segment 4 bases; nucleotides outside the gene matches: 5. The CDR3 covers 13 residues. Germline values: CDR1 ENHRY, CDR2 SYGVKD. Here the CDR3 DNA reads TGTGCCATCGGCACAGGGGGCGCAGAGACCCAGTACTTC. It codes for CAIGTGGAETQYF.

This rearrangement joins TRBV7-2 to TRBJ1-2; 9 positions match TRBD1. The junction had 2 bases not matched to a gene; V was cut back by 1 base and J by 5 bases. The CDR3 covers 14 residues. Germline V gives CDR1 SGHTA, CDR2 FQGNSA. CDR3 sequence (DNA): TGTGCCAGCAGCTTAGAGGGGACAGGGTATGGCTACACCTTC. This codes for CASSLEGTGYGYTF.

The chain uses TRBV19 and TRBJ1-2; 11 positions match TRBD1. CDR1 LNHDA and CDR2 SQIVND come from the germline V gene (reference sequence). Trimming cost V 8 bases and J 7 bases; bases outside gene matches: 9. This CDR3 has 14 residues. For the CDR3, the DNA is TGTGCCAGTCGGAAGGACAGGGGGCCAATTGGCTACACCTTC. Translation gives CASRKDRGPIGYTF.

J is TRBJ1-1 and V is TRBV29-1; D uncertain. Germline loops: CDR1 SQVTM, CDR2 ANQGSEA. V dropped 3 bases and J dropped 3 bases, with 14 bases sitting between them. CDR3 length: 14 residues. The CDR3 protein is CSVELREGYTEAFF. CDR3 sequence (DNA): TGCAGCGTTGAGCTCCGGGAAGGATACACTGAAGCTTTCTTT.

This clone was counted a single time. The CDR3 coding sequence is TGTGCCAGCAGCCCCCGGGACAGGGGGACCCAGAACACTGAAGCTTTCTTT. This gives the protein CASSPRDRGTQNTEAFF. The chain uses TRBV7-2 and TRBJ1-1; 11 nucleotides agree with TRBD1. Germline trimming cut 5 bases from V and 1 base from J; bases unmatched to any gene: 9. This CDR3 comprises 17 residues. Germline loops: CDR1 SGHTA, CDR2 FQGNSA. The full variable domain, rest sourced from reference TRBV7-2 and TRBJ1-1, is GAGVSQSPSNKVTEKGKDVELRCDPISGHTALYWYRQSLGQGLEFLIYFQGNSAPDKSGLPSDRFSAERTGGSVSTLTIQRTQQEDSAVYLCASSPRDRGTQNTEAFFGQGTRLTVV.

The V call is TRBV9, the J call TRBJ2-2; D not resolved. CDR1 is SGDLS, CDR2 YYNGEE, per germline. The CDR3 is 12 residues long. V was shortened by 0 bases and J by 6 bases, with 3 bases between the two germline ends. For the CDR3, the DNA is TGTGCCAGCAGCGTAGCTTCCGGGGAGCTGTTTTTT. Residues: CASSVASGELFF.

The chain links TRBV10-3 to TRBJ2-5, with 10 nucleotides matching TRBD2. Trimming removed 3 bases from V and 5 bases from J; junction bases left unmatched: 6. Per the germline V gene, CDR1 is ENHRY and CDR2 is SYGVKD. This CDR3 has 15 amino acids. The CDR3 DNA sequence: TGTGCCATCAGTGATCATAGCGGGAGGCCGGAGACCCAGTACTTC. This encodes CAISDHSGRPETQYF.

The J gene is TRBJ2-7, the V gene TRBV6-1; 7 nucleotides agree with TRBD1. V was pared by 5 bases and J by 5 bases, with 9 bases of the junction left unmatched. The CDR3 runs 14 residues. The germline gives CDR1 MNHNS, CDR2 SASEGT. CDR3 sequence reads: CASSLGQPSDEQYF. The CDR3 nucleotides are TGTGCCAGCAGTTTGGGACAGCCGAGCGACGAGCAGTACTTC.

The chain recombines TRBV9 with TRBJ1-2, with D possibly TRBD1 on 5 matching bases. The V gene lost 4 bases and the J gene lost 3 bases, with 16 bases spanning the gap. The CDR3 totals 15 residues. The germline gives CDR1 SGDLS, CDR2 YYNGEE. DNA for the CDR3: TGTGCCAGCAGCCCCGGGTGGGGACCTGACTATGGCTACACCTTC. Amino acids: CASSPGWGPDYGYTF.

The chain combines TRBV28 with TRBJ1-1, with D hard to call. Germline V gene sequence: CDR1 MDHEN, CDR2 SYDVKM. Trimming cost V 6 bases and J 2 bases, with 13 bases left between them. CDR3 length equals 14 residues. CDR3 sequence (DNA): TGTGCCAGCAGGGGGAGGATGGCAAACACTGAAGCTTTCTTT. Residues: CASRGRMANTEAFF.

The chain is built from TRBV29-1 and TRBJ1-2; tentatively, D is TRBD1 (5 bases). The CDR3 has 15 amino acids. V shed 6 bases and J shed 4 bases, with 21 bases lying between them. The germline CDR1 and CDR2 sequences are SQVTM and ANQGSEA. CDR3 sequence (DNA): TGCAGCGTGGACTCCGGGACTTTATGGTCCTATGGCTACACCTTC. Translating it yields CSVDSGTLWSYGYTF. The entire variable domain, with the rest obtained from reference TRBV29-1 and TRBJ1-2, is as follows: SAVISQKPSRDICQRGTSLTIQCQVDSQVTMMFWYRQQPGQSLTLIATANQGSEATYESGFVIDKFPISRPNLTFSTLTVSNMSPEDSSIYLCSVDSGTLWSYGYTFGSGTRLTVV.

This chain uses TRBV5-1 with TRBJ2-7; possibly TRBD2 for D (6 bases). Per germline, CDR1 SGHRS and CDR2 YFSETQ. The CDR3 runs 15 residues. The V gene lost 1 base and the J gene lost 2 bases, with 13 bases spanning the gap. CDR3: CASSLISGGPYEQYF. CDR3 sequence (DNA): TGCGCCAGCAGCTTGATTAGCGGAGGCCCCTACGAGCAGTACTTC.

The chain couples TRBV6-5 to TRBJ1-1, with TRBD1 matching 10 bases. Germline V gene data show CDR1 as MNHEY and CDR2 as SVGAGI. The CDR3 is 14 residues long. J lost 3 bases, V lost 8 bases, and 6 bases had no gene match. Written as DNA, the CDR3 is TGTGCCAGCGTCCGGGACAGGGGTTACACTGAAGCTTTCTTT. Protein: CASVRDRGYTEAFF.

The genes are TRBV7-2 and TRBJ2-7; D is possibly TRBD1 (6 bases). Trimming took off 1 base at V and 4 bases at J, with 14 bases between the two ends. This CDR3 is 15 amino acids long. The V gene's germline CDR1 is SGHTA and CDR2 FQGNSA. The CDR3 region is CASSLDGPRGYEQYF. CDR3 nucleotide sequence: TGTGCCAGCAGCTTAGATGGGCCGAGGGGGTACGAGCAGTACTTC.

The chain employs TRBV7-8 and TRBJ1-5; D might be TRBD1 (5 bases). The CDR3 is made up of 16 amino acids. V lost 0 bases, J lost 2 bases, and 11 bases lay in between. CDR1 and CDR2 from the germline V gene are SGHVS and FQNEAQ. In DNA form, the CDR3 reads TGTGCCAGCAGCTTAGCTTGGGGAGGGGGCAATCAGCCCCAGCATTTT. This encodes CASSLAWGGGNQPQHF.

The CDR3 loop is CALRRGSYNEQFF. Here the CDR3 DNA reads TGTGCCCTCCGAAGGGGATCCTACAATGAGCAGTTCTTC. The chain employs TRBV7-9 and TRBJ2-1; a possible D gene is TRBD1 (5 bases). Germline CDR1 is SEHNR and CDR2 is FQNEAQ (reference sequence). Trimming took off 11 bases at V and 1 base at J, with 12 bases between the two ends. This CDR3 region has 13 residues.

The chain carries TRBV5-4 and TRBJ2-1, with 9 bases that match TRBD2. This CDR3 comprises 15 residues. With V trimmed by 3 bases and J by 3 bases, 4 bases remained unmatched. CDR1 and CDR2 from the germline V gene are SGHNT and YYREEE (reference sequence). CDR3 residues: CASSSAGGNYNEQFF. For the CDR3, the DNA is TGTGCCAGCAGCTCAGCGGGAGGTAACTACAATGAGCAGTTCTTC.

This clone was seen only once. This rearrangement joins TRBV18 to TRBJ1-2, with TRBD1 as a possible D gene (6 bases). The CDR3 is 18 amino acids. CDR1 is KGHSH and CDR2 is LQKENI in the germline V gene. The V end was cut by 5 bases, the J end by 7 bases, with 29 bases between. This chain's CDR3 is CASSSRKDPGLKGGGYTF. For the CDR3, the DNA is TGTGCCAGCTCATCTCGTAAAGATCCGGGACTCAAGGGGGGTGGCTACACCTTC. The full variable domain, with the rest looked up from reference TRBV18 and TRBJ1-2, is NAGVMQNPRHLVRRRGQEARLRCSPMKGHSHVYWYRQLPEEGLKFMVYLQKENIIDESGMPKERFSAEFPKEGPSILRIQQVVRGDSAAYFCASSSRKDPGLKGGGYTFGSGTRLTVV.

The V call is TRBV11-2, the J call TRBJ2-3; TRBD2 matches 9 bases. Germline V CDR1 and CDR2: SGHAT, FQNNGV. The CDR3 spans 17 residues. With 1 base clipped from V and 0 bases from J, the junction kept 5 bases outside the gene matches. This CDR3 is CASSLGLAGGSTDTQYF. Here the CDR3 DNA reads TGTGCCAGCAGCTTAGGTCTGGCGGGGGGGAGCACAGATACGCAGTATTTT.

Comments on this clone: The same CDR3 also results from other DNA sequences found in this sample. Here the CDR3 reads CASSLSQETQYF. CDR3 sequence (DNA): TGTGCCAGCAGTCTCTCCCAAGAGACCCAGTACTTC. The V gene is TRBV6-1, the J gene TRBJ2-5; D gene ambiguous. Between the trimmed V and J ends, which lost 5 bases and 1 base, there was a span of 5 bases. In germline, CDR1 is MNHNS, CDR2 SASEGT. The CDR3 runs 12 residues.

This clone is categorized as medium-sized. The rearrangement joins TRBV6-6 to TRBJ2-7; 7 nucleotides line up with TRBD1. J gave up 5 bases and V 7 bases, and 11 bases lay outside the gene matches. This CDR3 is 14 amino acids long. CDR1 is MNHNY and CDR2 is SVGAGI in the germline V gene (reference sequence). The CDR3, as DNA: TGTGCCAGCAAGAAGGAGACAGGGACCCACGAGCAGTACTTC. Translation: CASKKETGTHEQYF.

This clone was seen more than once but under ten times. The V and J genes are TRBV28 and TRBJ2-2; no firm D call. The CDR3 sequence is 14 residues long. V shed 1 base and J shed 10 bases, with 13 bases lying between them. Germline CDR1 is MDHEN and CDR2 is SYDVKM. CDR3 bases: TGTGCCAGCAGTTTATCGGTGTCCCTAACGGAGCTGTTTTTT. Residues: CASSLSVSLTELFF. The whole variable domain, remainder taken from reference TRBV28 and TRBJ2-2, is DVKVTQSSRYLVKRTGEKVFLECVQDMDHENMFWYRQDPGLGLRLIYFSYDVKMKEKGDIPEGYSVSREKKERFSLILESASTNQTSMYLCASSLSVSLTELFFGEGSRLTVL.

This clone was observed once. This chain links TRBV11-3 with TRBJ2-1; no definite D call. There are 14 residues in the CDR3. Trimming removed 0 bases at V and 4 bases at J, with 7 bases between. Germline lookup yields CDR1 SGHNT and CDR2 YENEEA. The CDR3: CASSLDSVYNEQFF. CDR3 in DNA: TGTGCCAGCAGCTTAGATTCGGTGTACAATGAGCAGTTCTTC.

The chain is built from TRBV25-1 and TRBJ2-1, with D tentatively TRBD1 (6 bases). Trimming shortened V by 0 bases and J by 8 bases, and 11 bases separated the two germline ends. Germline CDR1 and CDR2: MGHDK and SYGVNS. The CDR3 has 14 residues. CDR3: CASSEYVGADEQFF. The CDR3 region has the DNA TGTGCCAGCAGTGAATATGTGGGGGCCGATGAGCAGTTCTTC.

This clone was seen just once. This sequence joins TRBV11-2 and TRBJ2-2, with 8 bases that match TRBD2. The germline V gene encodes CDR1 SGHAT and CDR2 FQNNGV. CDR3 length: 15 amino acids. V lost 6 bases and J lost 0; bases outside the gene matches: 3. In DNA form, the CDR3 reads TGTGCCAGCAGTTCTAGCGGGTCGAACACCGGGGAGCTGTTTTTT. Protein sequence: CASSSSGSNTGELFF.